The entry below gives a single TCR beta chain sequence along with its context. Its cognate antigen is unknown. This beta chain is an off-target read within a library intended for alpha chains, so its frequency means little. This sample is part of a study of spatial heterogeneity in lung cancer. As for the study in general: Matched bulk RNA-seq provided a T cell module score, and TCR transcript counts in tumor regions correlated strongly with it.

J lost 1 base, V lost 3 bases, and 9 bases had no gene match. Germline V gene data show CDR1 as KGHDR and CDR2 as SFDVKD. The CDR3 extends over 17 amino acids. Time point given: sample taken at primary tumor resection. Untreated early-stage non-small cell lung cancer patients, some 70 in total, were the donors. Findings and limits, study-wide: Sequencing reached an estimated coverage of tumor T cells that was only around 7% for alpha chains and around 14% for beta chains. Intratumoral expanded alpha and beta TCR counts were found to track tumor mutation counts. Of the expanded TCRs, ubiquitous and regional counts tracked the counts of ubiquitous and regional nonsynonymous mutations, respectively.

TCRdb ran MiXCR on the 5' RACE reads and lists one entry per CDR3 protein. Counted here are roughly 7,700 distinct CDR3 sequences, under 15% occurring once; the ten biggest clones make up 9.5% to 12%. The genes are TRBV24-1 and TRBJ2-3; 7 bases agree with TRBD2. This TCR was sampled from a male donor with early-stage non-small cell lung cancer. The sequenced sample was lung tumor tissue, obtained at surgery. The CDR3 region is CATSDPNGGSGTDTQYF. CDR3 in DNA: TGTGCCACCAGTGATCCGAACGGCGGGAGCGGCACAGATACGCAGTATTTT.